The rows below give T cell receptor beta chains drawn from one sample of a study of control samples from healthy donors and cancer patients. This table comes from immunoSEQ multiplex PCR, and its TCRdb copy is limited to in-frame clones, with some not included. The profile covers roughly 80,000 clones, with roughly 90% appearing a single time and 1.9% taken by the ten largest. The source material was PBMCs. The receptors stem from a woman aged 60-75 years with head and neck cancer. Each CDR3 is given with its conserved first and last residue. D genes are given only for firm matches. Part of the rows lack a size; the others show once, few, many or a class for expanded clones.

v_call	d_call	clone_size	j_call	cdr3_aa	cdr3_nt
TRBV6-4	TRBD1	NA	TRBJ2-2	CASRQGQNTGELFF	TGTGCCAGCAGACAGGGGCAAAACACCGGGGAGCTGTTTTTT
TRBV18	NA	once	TRBJ2-1	CASSPAYASNEQFF	TGTGCCAGCTCACCTGCCTATGCGTCTAATGAGCAGTTCTTC
TRBV18	NA	once	TRBJ2-7	CASSPQLKESLYEQYF	TGTGCCAGCTCACCTCAGTTAAAGGAAAGCTTGTACGAGCAGTACTTC
TRBV18	NA	NA	TRBJ2-7	CASSPTRGNEQYF	TGTGCCAGCTCACCAACCCGTGGGAACGAGCAGTACTTC
TRBV27	NA	NA	TRBJ2-7	CASSSWGGGQTYEQYF	TGTGCCAGCAGTTCCTGGGGGGGCGGGCAGACCTACGAGCAGTACTTC
TRBV5-4	TRBD2	NA	TRBJ2-7	CASSDRRGSHEQYF	TGTGCCAGCAGCGACCGGCGGGGGAGCCACGAGCAGTACTTC
TRBV15	NA	NA	TRBJ1-1	CATSRGWNTEAFF	TGTGCCACCAGCAGAGGATGGAACACTGAAGCTTTCTTT
TRBV2	NA	NA	TRBJ2-1	CASSYRDNEQFF	TGTGCCAGCAGCTACAGGGACAATGAGCAGTTCTTC
TRBV6-5	TRBD1	NA	TRBJ1-3	CATGPGTGNRNTIYF	TGTGCCACTGGACCCGGGACAGGGAATCGAAACACCATATATTTT
TRBV6-6	NA	NA	TRBJ2-7	CASSLAVTYEQYF	TGTGCCAGTTCATTAGCGGTAACCTACGAGCAGTACTTC
TRBV21-1	NA	NA	TRBJ1-1	CASSKIDRAPRPDKHLEAFF	TGTGCCAGCAGCAAAATCGACAGGGCCCCCCGTCCTGACAAACACTTAGAAGCTTTCTTT
TRBV6-5	NA	once	TRBJ1-1	CASSFTGLGRAVFF	TGTGCCAGCAGTTTTACGGGGCTAGGCAGGGCTGTTTTCTTT
TRBV7-3	TRBD2	NA	TRBJ2-3	CASSLQRDPDTQYF	TGTGCCAGCAGCCTACAGCGGGACCCAGATACGCAGTATTTT
TRBV7-9	NA	NA	TRBJ2-1	CASSIGTGTQIQFF	TGTGCCAGCAGCATAGGAACCGGGACTCAAATACAGTTCTTC
TRBV5-4	NA	NA	TRBJ2-7	CASREQGRYEQYF	TGTGCCAGCAGGGAGCAGGGTCGGTACGAGCAGTACTTC
TRBV5-1	NA	NA	TRBJ2-1	CASSLEGVLDEQFF	TGCGCCAGCAGCTTGGAGGGAGTTCTAGATGAGCAGTTCTTC
TRBV19	TRBD2	NA	TRBJ2-1	CASMGTSGINEQFF	TGTGCCAGTATGGGGACTAGCGGGATCAATGAGCAGTTCTTC
TRBV19	NA	few	TRBJ2-7	CASSNMRGSYEQYF	TGTGCCAGTAGTAATATGAGGGGGTCCTACGAGCAGTACTTC
TRBV6-4	TRBD2	once	TRBJ2-3	CASSATSGGTDTQYF	TGTGCCAGCAGTGCGACTAGCGGGGGCACAGATACGCAGTATTTT
TRBV29-1	TRBD1	NA	TRBJ1-1	CSVILDRVPTRAFF	TGCAGCGTGATTCTCGACAGGGTACCGACGAGGGCTTTCTTT
TRBV5-6	TRBD1	NA	TRBJ1-1	CASSYLTGGKIPEAFF	TGTGCCAGCAGCTATCTGACAGGGGGCAAAATACCAGAAGCTTTCTTT
TRBV7-2	NA	NA	TRBJ1-5	CASSSRAGGDQPQHF	TGTGCCAGCAGCTCAAGGGCCGGGGGGGATCAGCCCCAGCATTTT
TRBV5-4	TRBD1	NA	TRBJ1-2	CASSSQTGDYGYTF	TGTGCCAGCAGCTCGCAGACAGGGGACTATGGCTACACCTTC
TRBV2	TRBD1	NA	TRBJ2-5	CASRGTEETQYF	TGTGCCAGCAGAGGGACAGAAGAGACCCAGTACTTC
TRBV18	NA	NA	TRBJ1-2	CASSHYRAETNYGYTF	TGTGCCAGCTCACACTATCGCGCCGAGACTAACTATGGCTACACCTTC
TRBV9	TRBD2	NA	TRBJ2-1	CASSLRTSADNEQFF	TGTGCCAGCAGCTTACGGACTAGCGCCGACAATGAGCAGTTCTTC
TRBV6-5	TRBD1	NA	TRBJ1-6	CASSYKGDRANSPLHF	TGTGCCAGCAGTTACAAAGGGGACAGGGCTAATTCACCCCTCCACTTT
TRBV6-5	TRBD1	NA	TRBJ2-7	CASSYDRGPYEQYF	TGTGCCAGCAGTTATGACAGGGGCCCCTACGAGCAGTACTTC